A single sample is the source of the 25 T cell receptor beta chains below, sequenced in a study of CD8 T cells in Susac syndrome. RNA in amounts of about 0.45 to 1 ug was reverse transcribed with random hexamers. TCRdb fed the immunoSEQ multiplex PCR reads into MiXCR, producing one record per CDR3 protein. This repertoire shows approximately 210,000 distinct CDR3 sequences, roughly 93% found once; its top ten account for about 0.14%. Sequencing was performed on CD4+ T cells from PBMCs. Source of these receptors: a human donor with Susac syndrome.

The chain joins TRBV18 to TRBJ1-2; no firm D call. Germline V lookup: CDR1 KGHSH, CDR2 LQKENI. CDR3 length: 13 amino acids. V was shortened by 5 bases and J by 8 bases, with 15 bases between the two germline ends. The CDR3 DNA is TGTGCCAGCTCAACTACAGTGCAAGGCGGCTACACCTTC. Amino acid sequence: CASSTTVQGGYTF.

V and J are TRBV11-3 and TRBJ1-2; TRBD1 might be the D (5 bases). CDR1 is SGHNT and CDR2 is YENEEA in the germline V gene. This CDR3 is 14 amino acids long. With 1 base removed from V and 8 bases from J, the gap between germline ends came to 14 bases. The CDR3 DNA reads TGTGCCAGCAGCTTAGGCGGCAGGGAGGGAGGCTACACCTTC. Encoded protein: CASSLGGREGGYTF. Variable domain in full (rest from reference TRBV11-3 and TRBJ1-2): EAGVVQSPRYKIIEKKQPVAFWCNPISGHNTLYWYLQNLGQGPELLIRYENEEAVDDSQLPKDRFSAERLKGVDSTLKIQPAELGDSAVYLCASSLGGREGGYTFGSGTRLTVV.

CDR3 DNA: TGTGCCAGCAGCCTCGACTGGGAGGGCCAAGAGACCCAGTACTTC. It codes for CASSLDWEGQETQYF. This chain uses TRBV6-5 with TRBJ2-5; 7 bases are a match to TRBD2. Trimming at V came to 6 bases and at J to 1 base, leaving 8 bases not matched to a gene. Germline loops: CDR1 MNHEY, CDR2 SVGAGI. CDR3 length equals 15 residues.

As DNA, the CDR3 is TGTGCCAGCAGCTTAGACAGGGTCACAGATACGCAGTATTTT. It specifies CASSLDRVTDTQYF. The chain is built from TRBV7-2 and TRBJ2-3; a weak D match, TRBD1 (6 bases). Trimming removed 1 base from V and 2 bases from J, with 7 bases in between. The germline V gene encodes CDR1 SGHTA and CDR2 FQGNSA. CDR3 size: 14 residues.

V gene TRBV30 combines with J gene TRBJ2-7; 12 bases map to TRBD2. V shed 2 bases and J 4 bases; nucleotides not matched to a gene: 6. The CDR3 contains 15 residues. CDR1 and CDR2 from the germline V gene are GTSNPN and SVGIG (reference sequence). In DNA form, the CDR3 reads TGTGCCTGGAGTACCGGGACTAGCGGGTCTTACGAGCAGTACTTC. Amino acids: CAWSTGTSGSYEQYF. The full variable domain, with the rest looked up from reference TRBV30 and TRBJ2-7, is SQTIHQWPATLVQPVGSPLSLECTVEGTSNPNLYWYRQAAGRGLQLLFYSVGIGQISSEVPQNLSASRPQDRQFILSSKKLLLSDSGFYLCAWSTGTSGSYEQYFGPGTRLTVT.

The gene calls are TRBV30 and TRBJ1-6, with D unclear. The germline V gene has CDR1 GTSNPN and CDR2 SVGIG (reference sequence). Trimming removed 8 bases from V and 13 bases from J, with 18 bases in between. CDR3 length: 12 amino acids. The CDR3 nucleotides are TGTGCCCGATTGACTTCCGCGGGCCCCCTCCACTTT. Amino acid sequence: CARLTSAGPLHF.

The chain has TRBV12-3 or TRBV12-4 and TRBJ1-2; D not certain. This CDR3 has 13 residues. Trimming took 1 base from V and 3 from J, leaving 6 bases between them. This chain's CDR3 is CASSLVADYGYTF. The CDR3 DNA is TGTGCCAGCAGTTTAGTGGCGGACTATGGCTACACCTTC.

The V and J genes are TRBV5-1 and TRBJ1-6; D remains ambiguous. Germline loops: CDR1 SGHRS, CDR2 YFSETQ. The CDR3 loop spans 16 amino acids. V was clipped by 4 bases and J by 6 bases, with 17 bases between them. CDR3 sequence reads: CASSPTRRVGNSPLHF. DNA of the CDR3: TGCGCCAGCAGCCCGACCAGGAGGGTCGGTAATTCACCCCTCCACTTT.

V is TRBV5-1 and J is TRBJ1-1; D ambiguous. Germline values: CDR1 SGHRS, CDR2 YFSETQ. The CDR3 extends over 15 amino acids. Trimming left V 0 bases short and J 0 bases short, with 9 bases between. The CDR3 bases are TGCGCCAGCAGCTTGGGCTCCGGACTGAACACTGAAGCTTTCTTT. Amino acid sequence: CASSLGSGLNTEAFF. Full variable domain (remainder filled in from reference TRBV5-1 and TRBJ1-1): KAGVTQTPRYLIKTRGQQVTLSCSPISGHRSVSWYQQTPGQGLQFLFEYFSETQRNKGNFPGRFSGRQFSNSRSEMNVSTLELGDSALYLCASSLGSGLNTEAFFGQGTRLTVV.

The chain recombines TRBV6-6 with TRBJ1-2; tentative D call: TRBD1 (6 bases). V lost 0 bases and J lost 8, with 13 bases in between. Germline V CDR1 and CDR2: MNHNY, SVGAGI (reference sequence). The CDR3 is made up of 14 amino acids. CDR3 region: CASSYSEGGRGYTF. CDR3 in DNA: TGTGCCAGCAGTTACTCCGAAGGGGGTAGGGGCTACACCTTC.

The genes are TRBV6-2 or TRBV6-3 and TRBJ1-1; D may be TRBD1 (5 bases). CDR1 and CDR2 from the germline V gene are MNHEY and SVGEGT. Trimming left V 6 bases short and J 11 bases short, with 34 bases between. CDR3 length equals 18 residues. CDR3 sequence: CASRRLSGPSIGTLRAFF. In DNA form, the CDR3 reads TGTGCCAGCAGAAGACTTTCGGGACCTTCAATTGGGACGTTAAGGGCTTTCTTT.

The chain recombines TRBV29-1 with TRBJ1-3; no clear D gene. The germline CDR1 and CDR2 sequences are SQVTM and ANQGSEA. CDR3 length equals 13 residues. V gave up 5 bases and J gave up 1 base, with 9 bases separating them. This CDR3 is CSVSWGSGNTIYF. CDR3 nucleotide sequence: TGCAGCGTTTCGTGGGGATCTGGAAACACCATATATTTT.

The rearrangement links TRBV7-9 to TRBJ2-7, with D perhaps matching TRBD1 or TRBD2 (5 bases each). CDR3 size: 17 residues. V was cut by 1 base and J by 7 bases, with 23 bases left in between. Germline loops: CDR1 SEHNR, CDR2 FQNEAQ (reference sequence). This chain's CDR3 is CASSLGDLDQGRREQYF. The CDR3 region has the DNA TGTGCCAGCAGCTTAGGCGATTTGGATCAGGGACGGCGGGAGCAGTACTTC.

The chain has TRBV28 and TRBJ2-2; tentatively, D is TRBD1 (5 bases). The V and J ends lost 5 bases and 1 base respectively, with 11 bases between them. The CDR3 runs 15 residues. Germline-derived CDR1 and CDR2 are MDHEN and SYDVKM. The CDR3 DNA sequence: TGTGCCAGCAGTCTACCGACAGAGAACACCGGGGAGCTGTTTTTT. Amino acid sequence: CASSLPTENTGELFF.

The chain employs TRBV12-3 or TRBV12-4 and TRBJ2-1; unclear D gene. Trimming removed 3 bases from V and 8 bases from J, with 5 bases in between. The CDR3 runs to 11 residues. The CDR3 region is CASSLWDEQFF. CDR3 coding DNA: TGTGCCAGCAGTTTGTGGGATGAGCAGTTCTTC.

The CDR3 sequence is CSARSGSQETQYF. The CDR3, as DNA: TGCAGTGCTAGATCGGGTAGTCAAGAGACCCAGTACTTC. The chain employs TRBV20-1 and TRBJ2-5, with D uncertain. The CDR3 extends over 13 amino acids. The V gene's germline CDR1 is DFQATT and CDR2 SNEGSKA (reference sequence). The V end was cut by 2 bases, the J end by 2 bases, with 9 bases between.

The chain uses TRBV5-6 and TRBJ2-3; D remains unclear. The germline V gene encodes CDR1 SGHDT and CDR2 YYEEEE. Deletions cut 4 bases from V and 7 bases from J, with 19 bases between. The CDR3 sequence is 15 residues long. CDR3 loop: CASSPLGSARNTQYF. DNA of the CDR3: TGTGCCAGCAGCCCACTGGGGTCAGCCCGTAATACGCAGTATTTT. Looking up the rest from reference TRBV5-6 and TRBJ2-3 gives the full variable domain: DAGVTQSPTHLIKTRGQQVTLRCSPKSGHDTVSWYQQALGQGPQFIFQYYEEEERQRGNFPDRFSGHQFPNYSSELNVNALLLGDSALYLCASSPLGSARNTQYFGPGTRLTVL.

The rearrangement joins TRBV18 to TRBJ1-1; D is perhaps TRBD1 (5 bases). CDR3 length: 14 amino acids. Germline values: CDR1 KGHSH, CDR2 LQKENI. V was clipped by 3 bases and J by 0 bases, with 8 bases between them. DNA for the CDR3: TGTGCCAGCTCACCCCGGGACCTGAACACTGAAGCTTTCTTT. Its translation is CASSPRDLNTEAFF.

The rearrangement joins TRBV5-1 to TRBJ2-7; D call uncertain. This CDR3 comprises 13 residues. CDR1 and CDR2 (germline): SGHRS, YFSETQ. The V gene lost 1 base and the J gene lost 3 bases, with 8 bases spanning the gap. CDR3 sequence: CASSLRPVYEQYF. The CDR3 DNA sequence: TGCGCCAGCAGCTTGAGGCCAGTCTACGAGCAGTACTTC.

This CDR3 is CASSQDRRGYTF. The CDR3 DNA is TGCGCCAGCAGCCAAGATCGTCGTGGCTACACCTTC. V usage is TRBV4-3 and J usage is TRBJ1-2; D unclear. The germline CDR1 and CDR2 sequences are LGHNA and YSLEER. V was pared by 0 bases and J by 7 bases, with 6 bases between. The CDR3 runs 12 residues.

DNA of the CDR3: TGTGCCAGCAGCCAAGTGGGGCGCGGGGACCAAGAGACCCAGTACTTC. Translated, it gives CASSQVGRGDQETQYF. This sequence joins TRBV14 and TRBJ2-5; TRBD2 is a possible D gene (6 bases). The CDR3 totals 16 residues. Trimming shortened V by 1 base and J by 0 bases, and 12 bases separated the two germline ends. The germline CDR1 and CDR2 sequences are SGHDN and FVKESK.

In this sample, this clonotype turned up a few times. The chain carries TRBV7-2 and TRBJ2-3, with D unclear. Trimming removed 6 bases at V and 4 bases at J, with 14 bases between. This CDR3 comprises 14 residues. Germline values: CDR1 SGHTA, CDR2 FQGNSA. CDR3 sequence: CASRPERLADTQYF. Here the CDR3 DNA reads TGTGCCAGCAGACCCGAGAGGCTGGCAGATACGCAGTATTTT.

The sample holds one count of this clonotype. The J gene is TRBJ2-7, the V gene TRBV3-1; D is undetermined. Deletions cut 4 bases from V and 4 bases from J, with 11 bases between. The V gene's germline CDR1 is LGHDT and CDR2 YNNKEL (reference sequence). The CDR3 sequence is 13 residues long. CDR3 amino acids: CASSRFKGYEQYF. The CDR3, as DNA: TGTGCCAGCAGCCGCTTTAAAGGGTACGAGCAGTACTTC.

The CDR3 DNA sequence: TGTGCCAGCAGCTTAGGACGGCCTATGAACACTGAAGCTTTCTTT. This sequence encodes CASSLGRPMNTEAFF. V is TRBV11-2 and J is TRBJ1-1; the D is unclear. Germline V gene sequence: CDR1 SGHAT, CDR2 FQNNGV. V lost 1 base to trimming and J lost 0 bases, with 9 bases between them. The CDR3 extends over 15 amino acids.

The CDR3 reads CASSENRGGGDTQYF. The DNA for the CDR3 is TGTGCCAGCAGTGAAAATCGCGGGGGAGGGGATACGCAGTATTTT. V is TRBV6-4 and J is TRBJ2-3; 7 bases are shared with TRBD2. The CDR3 runs 15 residues. From germline, CDR1 is MRHNA and CDR2 SNTAGT. The J segment lost 6 bases and the V segment lost 3 bases, leaving 9 bases of the junction unmatched.